This T cell receptor (beta chain) came from a study of blood T cell repertoires in COVID-19. V was trimmed by 0 bases and J by 0 bases, leaving 12 bases between them. The CDR3 extends over 17 amino acids. Germline CDR1 reads LNHNV; CDR2 reads YYDKDF (reference sequence). Method: immunoSEQ multiplex PCR; TCRdb's copy keeps in-frame clones and lacks some. The table records some 200,000 clones, around 80% of them present only once. The chain uses TRBV15 and TRBJ1-3; tentatively, D is TRBD1 (6 bases). The clonotype comes from a woman at least 80 years old with acute or convalescent COVID-19. The sequenced sample was peripheral blood. Here the CDR3 DNA reads TGTGCCACCAGCAGAGATCATCTGACAGGCTCTGGAAACACCATATATTTT. It specifies CATSRDHLTGSGNTIYF.